Detailed here is one T cell receptor beta chain. Its target is unknown. The source of the sample is a study of T-cell memory formation after mild COVID-19. The ends were cut back, 2 bases at V and 6 bases at J, with 12 bases in the middle. Germline CDR1 and CDR2: SGHRS and YFSETQ. This CDR3 has 13 amino acids. Findings and caveats of the study: Clones contracting day 15 to 85 were balanced CD4/CD8; later expanders leaned CD4+. Contracting CD4+ clones lay largely in CM and EM, with CD8+ ones residing in EMRA.

Constant-segment primers served in 5'RACE that generated TCR alpha and TCR beta cDNA libraries bearing sample barcodes and UMIs. MiXCR was run by TCRdb on the 5' RACE reads, yielding one entry per CDR3 protein. The data show roughly 340,000 distinct CDR3 sequences, with roughly 19% seen just once and under 25% held by the top ten. Sequenced sample: PBMCs or a T cell subset sorted from them (not recorded which). V is TRBV5-1 and J is TRBJ2-7; a weak D match, TRBD2 (6 bases). This sequence was found in a man younger than 35 who had mild COVID-19 (a few samples of this study predate the infection). Cell type and time point are not known. This CDR3 reads CASSFSVGGEQYF. The CDR3 nucleotides read TGCGCCAGCAGCTTCTCCGTGGGGGGCGAGCAGTACTTC.